Listed below are T cell receptor beta chains from one sample, sequenced in a study of regulatory and conventional T cells in breast cancer. TCRdb reprocessed the PCR reads via MiXCR and lists one record per CDR3 protein. The repertoire holds 10,000 or so distinct CDR3 sequences, with approximately 30% as singletons. The sample taken for sequencing was conventional T cells from blood. Receptors were obtained from a male donor in good health. CDR3s include the opening cysteine and the closing phenylalanine or tryptophan. The D gene is left open where the match is weak. Size tells how often a clone was seen (once, few, many) or the class of an expanded clone, and some rows leave it out.

CDR3 DNA	CDR3 protein	D gene	V gene	J gene	clone size
TGTGCCAGCAGCTTAGTTTCGTTACAAGGGGCCCAGTACTTC	CASSLVSLQGAQYF	-	TRBV11-2	TRBJ2-5	-
TGTGCCAGCAGTGCTCGTACTAGCGGGGGCTACAATGAGCAGTTCTTC	CASSARTSGGYNEQFF	TRBD2	TRBV2	TRBJ2-1	-
TGTGCCAGCAGCTTAGAAGGCGCGGCTGGGGCCAACGTCCTGACTTTC	CASSLEGAAGANVLTF	-	TRBV7-6	TRBJ2-6	-
TGTGCCAGCGGCGATAATCCCGGGATGGGGAATGAGCAGTTCTTC	CASGDNPGMGNEQFF	-	TRBV2	TRBJ2-1	-
TGCGCCAGCAGCTTGCAGCAGGGCAGGGGTGACACTGAAGCTTTCTTT	CASSLQQGRGDTEAFF	-	TRBV5-1	TRBJ1-1	few
TGTGCCAGCCAACGGGGATCTCAGACTGAAGCTTTCTTT	CASQRGSQTEAFF	-	TRBV6-2/TRBV6-3	TRBJ1-1	few
TGTGCCAGCAGTTTTTTGCAGGGAGGGAGGAGCACTGAAGCTTTCTTT	CASSFLQGGRSTEAFF	-	TRBV27	TRBJ1-1	-
TGTGCCAGCAGCTTATCTAGTTCGGGACAGGGTAACTATGGCTACACCTTC	CASSLSSSGQGNYGYTF	TRBD1	TRBV7-9	TRBJ1-2	few
TGTGCCAGCAGCCGAGGACAGACGTTCTATGGCTACACCTTC	CASSRGQTFYGYTF	-	TRBV6-5	TRBJ1-2	-
TGTGCCAGCAGTTACTCTCCCCGAGTCCGAACTGAAGCTATCTTT	CASSYSPRVRTEAIF	-	TRBV6-2/TRBV6-3	TRBJ1-1	once
TGTGCCATCAGTGAGTCCCCTAGCGGGGGGCGTGGGGAGACCCAGTACTTC	CAISESPSGGRGETQYF	TRBD2	TRBV10-3	TRBJ2-5	few